This T cell receptor beta chain was recorded in a study of T-cell reconstitution after alpha-beta-depleted transplantation in children. Preparing the TCRbeta library involved the use of unique molecular identifiers. TCRdb recomputed calls from the PCR reads with MiXCR, one row per CDR3 protein. Of about 600,000 distinct CDR3 sequences detected, 13% appear once; the ten largest clones hold 2.2%. This CDR3 comprises 15 residues. V was clipped by 0 bases and J by 6 bases, with 16 bases between them. The germline CDR1 and CDR2 sequences are SGHRS and YFSETQ. Study conclusions and caveats: The high TCRbeta diversity at day 60 in some patients came from surviving recipient T cells and thymic progenitors. Expanded graft clones, several hundred of them, were reportedly the source of alpha-beta T cells about two months after transplant. The main origin of T-cell counts and diversity one year after transplant was newly produced T cells.

On this clonotype itself: Its antigen is not known.

The TCR originated in a male patient younger than 18 who had a stem cell transplant for acute myeloid leukemia, so the T cells may come from the graft donor. The chain recombines TRBV5-1 with TRBJ2-7; TRBD1 is a possible D gene (5 bases). The source material was PBMCs, mostly from graft donor cells, sampled 360 days after TCRalphabeta/CD19-depleted stem cell transplant. DNA for the CDR3: TGCGCCAGCAGCTTGGCGACCAGGGTAAAGCGCGAGCAGTACTTC. It yields the protein CASSLATRVKREQYF.